This entry lists 20 T cell receptor beta chains sequenced from one sample in a study of T cells in women clearing cervical HPV infection. Libraries were prepared by immunoSEQ multiplex PCR; TCRdb keeps only in-frame clonotypes and omits some of them. This table lists approximately 41,000 clones. The sequenced sample was blood buffy coat. The receptors shown here come from a woman between 18 and 75 years old with a cervical HPV16 infection that either progressed to CIN3+ or cleared (not recorded which).

As regards this clone: The read ends 3 residues shy of where the CDR3 ends; the end is completed using the germline J gene. V is TRBV20-1 and J is TRBJ2-7; 7 bases match TRBD1. The CDR3 covers 12 residues. V lost 3 bases and J lost 2; bases outside the gene matches: 1. Per germline, CDR1 DFQATT and CDR2 SNEGSKA (reference sequence). CDR3 loop: CSASGTAYEQYF. Partial CDR3 DNA: TGCAGTGCTAGTGGGACAGCCTACGAG.

As concerns this clone: From the germline J gene comes the end of the CDR3, since the read stops 3 residues before it. The chain has TRBV2 and TRBJ1-1; D is perhaps TRBD1 (5 bases). CDR1 is SNHLY and CDR2 is FYNNEI in the germline V gene. V lost 6 bases to trimming and J lost 2 bases, with 10 bases between them. The CDR3 consists of 13 residues. Partial CDR3 DNA: TGTGCCAGCAGGGGGACTGCTAACACTGAA. Its translation is CASRGTANTE. The CDR3 in its entirety is CASRGTANTEAFF. The full variable domain, with the rest looked up from reference TRBV2 and TRBJ1-1, is EPEVTQTPSHQVTQMGQEVILRCVPISNHLYFYWYRQILGQKVEFLVSFYNNEISEKSEIFDDQFSVERPDGSNFTLKIRSTKLEDSAMYFCASRGTANTEAFFGQGTRLTVV.

Worth noting for this clone: The missing CDR3 end, 3 residues past where the read stops, is filled in from the germline J gene. Other DNA sequences in this sample translate to the same CDR3. This chain joins TRBV20-1 and TRBJ2-5, with a tentative D call TRBD1 (6 bases). Germline V CDR1 and CDR2: DFQATT, SNEGSKA (reference sequence). This CDR3 contains 13 residues. The V and J ends lost 5 bases and 2 bases respectively, with 12 bases between them. The DNA read from the CDR3 is TGCAGTGCTTTAAGACAGGCACAAGAGACC. It specifies CSALRQAQET. The entire CDR3 protein is CSALRQAQETQYF.

As for this clone: The read is 3 residues too short to cover the CDR3 end, so that end is filled in from the germline J gene. This sequence joins TRBV7-9 and TRBJ2-7; TRBD1 agrees at 7 bases. This CDR3 comprises 14 residues. Germline values: CDR1 SEHNR, CDR2 FQNEAQ (reference sequence). The V segment lost 5 bases and the J segment 5 bases; nucleotides outside the gene matches: 9. CDR3 bases read: TGTGCCAGCAGCGGGAGAGACAGGGAGCACGAG. Protein sequence: CASSGRDREHE. The entire CDR3 is CASSGRDREHEQYF.

As to this clone: The CDR3 goes on 3 residues after the read ends, and that part is filled in from the germline J gene. The gene calls are TRBV28 and TRBJ2-7, with a weak D call TRBD1 (5 bases). Per germline, CDR1 MDHEN and CDR2 SYDVKM. CDR3 length equals 15 residues. Trimming removed 6 bases from V and 0 bases from J, with 15 bases in between. The DNA read from the CDR3 is TGTGCCAGCAGCCCGGACCAGGGCGTCTCCTACGAG. This translates into CASSPDQGVSYE. The complete CDR3 sequence is CASSPDQGVSYEQYF. The whole variable domain, filled in from reference TRBV28 and TRBJ2-7, reads DVKVTQSSRYLVKRTGEKVFLECVQDMDHENMFWYRQDPGLGLRLIYFSYDVKMKEKGDIPEGYSVSREKKERFSLILESASTNQTSMYLCASSPDQGVSYEQYFGPGTRLTVT.

As for this clone: The read ends 3 residues shy of where the CDR3 ends; the end is completed using the germline J gene. This chain connects TRBV12-3 or TRBV12-4 to TRBJ2-5, with 9 bases identical to TRBD1. This CDR3 contains 18 residues. The J segment lost 2 bases and the V segment lost 3 bases, leaving 13 bases of the junction unmatched. CDR3 sequence reads: CASSFRDRVFPKQETQYF. CDR3 bases read: TGTGCCAGCAGTTTCCGGGACAGGGTCTTCCCTAAACAAGAGACC.

Details on this clone: From the germline J gene comes the end of the CDR3, since the read stops 3 residues before it. J is TRBJ2-1 and V is TRBV2; 7 bases map to TRBD2. The J segment lost 7 bases and the V segment lost 10 bases, leaving 13 bases of the junction unmatched. The CDR3 spans 14 residues. Looked up from germline, CDR1 is SNHLY and CDR2 is FYNNEI. CDR3 residues: CATSRAGVHNEQFF. The sequenced CDR3 bases are TGTGCCACCTCAAGGGCGGGAGTACATAATGAG.

The CDR3 loop is CASSPGQNYGYTF. The sequenced part of the CDR3 DNA is TGCGCCAGCAGTCCGGGACAGAACTATGGC. The V and J genes are TRBV10-2 and TRBJ1-2; 7 nucleotides align to TRBD1. The read terminates 3 residues ahead of where the CDR3 ends, so the germline J gene completes it. Germline V gene sequence: CDR1 WSHSY, CDR2 SAAADI. V was clipped by 5 bases and J by 2 bases; unmatched bases: 2. CDR3 length equals 13 residues.

Concerning this clone itself: Sequencing ends 3 residues short of the CDR3 end; the germline J gene provides the rest. The chain links TRBV20-1 to TRBJ2-7; 7 bases fit TRBD2. V lost 4 bases and J lost 3; bases outside the gene matches: 12. The germline gives CDR1 DFQATT, CDR2 SNEGSKA (reference sequence). There are 15 residues in the CDR3. The sequenced CDR3 bases are TGCAGTGCTATTACCCCTAGCGGCCTTTTCTACGAG. The encoded protein is CSAITPSGLFYE. The CDR3 in its entirety is CSAITPSGLFYEQYF.

Incomplete CDR3 DNA: TGTGCCAGCAGCCTACCCAGTTCTAGCGGGTCCTACAATGAG. Its protein product is CASSLPSSSGSYNE. The full CDR3 protein is CASSLPSSSGSYNEQFF. The rearrangement links TRBV7-6 to TRBJ2-1; TRBD2 aligns across 8 bases. The read terminates 3 residues ahead of where the CDR3 ends, so the germline J gene completes it. V gave up 5 bases and J gave up 1 base; unmatched junction bases: 10. There are 17 residues in the CDR3. The germline V gene encodes CDR1 SGHVS and CDR2 FNYEAQ.

As concerns this clone: The CDR3 end is not reached by the read, which stops 3 residues before it; the germline J gene fills it in. The chain is built from TRBV6-1 and TRBJ1-5; D gene uncertain. Germline assignment: CDR1 MNHNS and CDR2 SASEGT. Trimming took off 1 base at V and 7 bases at J, with 8 bases between the two ends. The CDR3 length is 13 residues. CDR3 loop: CASSEVATQPQHF. CDR3 DNA (partial): TGTGCCAGCAGTGAAGTAGCCACCCAGCCC.

CDR3: CASSLEASGYTF. The part of the CDR3 DNA that was read is TGTGCCAGCAGCTTGGAAGCGAGTGGC. V is TRBV5-4 and J is TRBJ1-2; no clear D. The DNA ends 3 residues before the CDR3 does, and the rest of the CDR3 is filled in from the germline J gene. CDR1 and CDR2 from the germline V gene are SGHNT and YYREEE (reference sequence). The CDR3 is made up of 12 amino acids. The ends were cut back, 0 bases at V and 7 bases at J, with 7 bases in the middle.

Concerning this clone itself: The CDR3 end is not reached by the read, which stops 3 residues before it; the germline J gene fills it in. The gene calls are TRBV14 and TRBJ2-1; D remains unclear. CDR1 SGHDN and CDR2 FVKESK come from the germline V gene. The CDR3 consists of 14 residues. The V end lost 1 base, the J end lost 7 bases, and 11 bases lay between the germline ends. The CDR3 reads CASSQVDEGNEQFF. The covered CDR3 bases are TGTGCCAGCAGCCAAGTCGATGAAGGGAATGAG.

By frequency, this clone registers medium-sized. The read is 3 residues too short to cover the CDR3 end, so that end is filled in from the germline J gene. This sequence joins TRBV30 and TRBJ1-4; 9 positions agree with TRBD1. V was clipped by 3 bases and J by 2 bases; unmatched bases: 10. Per the germline V gene, CDR1 is GTSNPN and CDR2 is SVGIG (reference sequence). This CDR3 has 17 amino acids. The CDR3 is CAWSWGTGIMTNEKLFF. CDR3 DNA (partial): TGTGCCTGGAGCTGGGGGACAGGGATTATGACTAATGAAAAA.

Concerning this clone: The read finishes 3 residues shy of the CDR3 end, and the germline J gene is used to complete it. The chain carries TRBV5-4 and TRBJ1-2; TRBD1 agrees at 8 bases. The length of the CDR3 is 13 residues. The trim removed 2 bases at V and 6 bases at J, leaving 3 bases unmatched. Germline CDR1 is SGHNT and CDR2 is YYREEE (reference sequence). Partial CDR3 DNA: TGTGCCAGCAGCTTCGACAGGGGAAATGGC. The encoded protein is CASSFDRGNG. Given in full, the CDR3 is CASSFDRGNGYTF.

About this clone: The CDR3 goes on 3 residues after the read ends, and that part is filled in from the germline J gene. The V and J genes are TRBV30 and TRBJ1-1; 8 nucleotides match TRBD1. Germline trimming cut 1 base from V and 0 bases from J; bases unmatched to any gene: 7. The CDR3 length is 16 residues. In germline, CDR1 is GTSNPN, CDR2 SVGIG (reference sequence). The covered CDR3 bases are TGTGCCTGGAGTGCGACAGGGGAGAGCATGAACACTGAA. It encodes CAWSATGESMNTE. The CDR3 as a whole reads CAWSATGESMNTEAFF.

Of note for this clone: Coverage ceases 3 residues before the CDR3 finishes, and the germline J gene fills in the end. The chain employs TRBV6-1 and TRBJ2-5; D call uncertain. CDR1 MNHNS and CDR2 SASEGT come from the germline V gene. Trimming removed 2 bases at V and 2 bases at J, with 15 bases between. This CDR3 is built from 16 residues. The chain's CDR3 is CASSELGLAEQETQYF. Incomplete CDR3 DNA: TGTGCCAGCAGTGAACTCGGATTAGCAGAGCAAGAGACC.

Concerning this clone: The read ends 3 residues early relative to the CDR3; the germline J gene fills the gap. This sequence joins TRBV7-2 and TRBJ1-5; D is undetermined. V was cut by 4 bases and J by 5 bases, with 15 bases left in between. Germline-derived CDR1 and CDR2 are SGHTA and FQGNSA. This CDR3 spans 15 amino acids. CDR3 residues: CASSSRALGDQPQHF. Partial CDR3 DNA: TGTGCCAGCAGCTCGAGAGCCTTGGGCGATCAGCCC.

About this clone itself: The observed sequence ends 3 residues before the CDR3 terminus, with the missing tail filled in from the germline J gene. The chain joins TRBV4-2 to TRBJ2-7, with 16 bases aligning to TRBD2. CDR3 length: 17 amino acids. Trimming removed 4 bases from V and 0 bases from J; junction bases left unmatched: 3. Germline loops: CDR1 LGHNA, CDR2 YNFKEQ. The CDR3 loop reads CASSPGTSGRASYEQYF. The covered CDR3 bases are TGTGCCAGCAGCCCCGGGACTAGCGGGAGGGCCTCCTACGAG.

Of note for this clone: The read finishes 3 residues shy of the CDR3 end, and the germline J gene is used to complete it. The chain combines TRBV7-8 with TRBJ1-1; 7 nucleotides match TRBD1. Germline V gene lookup returns CDR1 SGHVS and CDR2 FQNEAQ. Trimming removed 2 bases from V and 1 base from J; junction bases left unmatched: 1. This CDR3 has 14 amino acids. The CDR3 here is CASSLRDRNTEAFF. CDR3 DNA, as far as it was read: TGTGCCAGCAGCTTAAGGGACAGGAACACTGAA.